Following are 28 T cell receptor beta chains from one sample sequenced in a study of T cell repertoires in cytomegalovirus infection. The antigens of these receptors remain unknown. TCRdb itself ran the reads through MiXCR, one entry per CDR3 protein. The sample lists about 700,000 distinct CDR3 sequences; roughly 30% were seen once. Sequencing used cultured PBMCs, obtained from culture after CMV antigen stimulation. Receptors originate from a human donor in good health (CMV status not recorded). Some clones in this sample may be carry-over from other donors' samples.

The chain couples TRBV12-3 or TRBV12-4 to TRBJ2-3, with D perhaps TRBD1 (6 bases). The ends were cut back, 1 base at V and 4 bases at J, with 15 bases in the middle. CDR3 size: 16 residues. The CDR3: CASSLVGNRVPDTQYF. The CDR3 DNA reads TGTGCCAGCAGTTTAGTGGGGAACAGGGTACCAGATACGCAGTATTTT.

The chain carries TRBV12-3 or TRBV12-4 and TRBJ2-5; D gene ambiguous. V lost 7 bases, J lost 1 base, and 10 bases lay in between. The CDR3 has 13 residues. CDR3 coding DNA: TGTGCCAGCAACCTAGGCGTCCAAGAGACCCAGTACTTC. Translated, it gives CASNLGVQETQYF.

This clonotype was recorded many times. The chain recombines TRBV7-2 with TRBJ2-5; D tentatively reads TRBD1 or TRBD2 (5 bases each). Germline-derived CDR1 and CDR2 are SGHTA and FQGNSA. V lost 3 bases and J 6 bases, leaving 17 bases between the germline ends. This CDR3 is built from 15 residues. The CDR3 bases are TGTGCCAGCAGCTTCTCCGGGGCTTTGATGAAGACCCAGTACTTC. Protein product: CASSFSGALMKTQYF.

The rearrangement joins TRBV12-3 or TRBV12-4 to TRBJ2-1, with TRBD1 as a possible D gene (7 bases). The CDR3 has 17 residues. V lost 6 bases and J lost 1, with 19 bases in between. CDR3 nucleotide sequence: TGTGCCAGCAGCCCCCAGGGGGGCAGGGGGTCCTACAATGAGCAGTTCTTC. This gives the protein CASSPQGGRGSYNEQFF.

The sample holds a few counts of this clonotype. The chain recombines TRBV4-1 with TRBJ1-4; D may be TRBD1 (5 bases). With 1 base removed from V and 7 bases from J, the gap between germline ends came to 19 bases. Germline V gives CDR1 MGHRA, CDR2 YSYEKL. The CDR3 sequence is 17 residues long. CDR3 protein: CASSQAYPGLPLEKLFF. The DNA of the CDR3 is TGCGCCAGCAGCCAAGCTTACCCGGGACTGCCCCTTGAAAAACTGTTTTTT.

V gene TRBV6-1 combines with J gene TRBJ2-1, with D possibly matching TRBD1 (6 bases). Trimming shortened V by 6 bases and J by 4 bases, and 10 bases separated the two germline ends. Germline lookup yields CDR1 MNHNS and CDR2 SASEGT. The CDR3 has 13 amino acids. In nucleotides, the CDR3 is TGTGCCAGCAGAGCGACAGGATACAATGAGCAGTTCTTC. It translates to CASRATGYNEQFF.

The genes are TRBV7-9 and TRBJ1-3, with TRBD1 matching 9 bases. CDR3 size: 16 residues. Germline lookup yields CDR1 SEHNR and CDR2 FQNEAQ (reference sequence). V gave up 4 bases and J gave up 7 bases; unmatched junction bases: 11. The CDR3 DNA follows: TGTGCCAGCAGCTCCTGGACAGGGGAGGAAATTAACACCATATATTTT. It yields the protein CASSSWTGEEINTIYF.

J is TRBJ1-2 and V is TRBV19, with D hard to call. The CDR3 is 16 amino acids. Germline lookup yields CDR1 LNHDA and CDR2 SQIVND (reference sequence). Trimming stripped 4 bases from V and 4 bases from J, with 19 bases between. CDR3 DNA: TGTGCCAGTAGTACATCCGGTTGGCAGACCTTCTATGGCTACACCTTC. Translated: CASSTSGWQTFYGYTF. Filled out from reference TRBV19 and TRBJ1-2, the complete variable domain reads DGGITQSPKYLFRKEGQNVTLSCEQNLNHDAMYWYRQDPGQGLRLIYYSQIVNDFQKGDIAEGYSVSREKKESFPLTVTSAQKNPTAFYLCASSTSGWQTFYGYTFGSGTRLTVV.

V and J are TRBV7-9 and TRBJ1-4, with D perhaps TRBD1 (6 bases). This CDR3 region has 16 residues. Trimming cost V 5 bases and J 3 bases, with 16 bases left between them. Germline V gene sequence: CDR1 SEHNR, CDR2 FQNEAQ (reference sequence). Written as DNA, the CDR3 is TGTGCCAGCAGCCCTCGCAGGGGTGATGCTAATGAAAAACTGTTTTTT. Amino acid sequence: CASSPRRGDANEKLFF.

The V and J genes are TRBV15 and TRBJ2-1; D unclear. Trimming took 2 bases from V and 2 from J, leaving 4 bases between them. CDR1 LNHNV and CDR2 YYDKDF come from the germline V gene (reference sequence). The CDR3 runs 13 residues. CDR3 sequence (DNA): TGTGCCACCAGCAGACTAGCCTACAATGAGCAGTTCTTC. It encodes CATSRLAYNEQFF.

This chain links TRBV5-1 with TRBJ2-5, with D tentatively TRBD1 (6 bases). Trimming cost V 0 bases and J 6 bases, with 15 bases left between them. Germline CDR1 is SGHRS and CDR2 is YFSETQ. The CDR3 is made up of 15 amino acids. The CDR3 coding sequence is TGCGCCAGCAGCTTGGGTCTTAGCTGGGGGCAGACCCAGTACTTC. As protein: CASSLGLSWGQTQYF.

The chain carries TRBV11-2 and TRBJ2-5, with D possibly being TRBD2 (5 bases). V was trimmed by 5 bases and J by 5 bases, leaving 30 bases between them. The CDR3 loop spans 19 amino acids. Germline-derived CDR1 and CDR2 are SGHAT and FQNNGV. The CDR3 loop reads CASSPWLSRDSRIKETQYF. CDR3 DNA sequence: TGTGCCAGCAGCCCCTGGTTGTCGAGGGATTCACGCATAAAGGAGACCCAGTACTTC.

This clonotype was detected only a few times. The chain carries TRBV7-6 and TRBJ2-3; a possible D gene is TRBD2 (5 bases). The germline V gene encodes CDR1 SGHVS and CDR2 FNYEAQ. The CDR3 has 16 amino acids. Trimming shortened V by 0 bases and J by 3 bases, and 13 bases separated the two germline ends. The CDR3 is CASSLALLGGTDTQYF. The CDR3 region has the DNA TGTGCCAGCAGCTTAGCGTTGTTAGGCGGGACAGATACGCAGTATTTT.

The V gene is TRBV6-1, the J gene TRBJ1-2, with a possible D match to TRBD1 (5 bases). This CDR3 is 13 amino acids long. Germline V lookup: CDR1 MNHNS, CDR2 SASEGT. V was clipped by 8 bases and J by 8 bases, with 18 bases between them. CDR3 sequence reads: CASAPGGTGGYTF. CDR3 in DNA: TGTGCCAGCGCCCCCGGGGGAACGGGCGGCTACACCTTC.

This chain joins TRBV12-3 or TRBV12-4 and TRBJ1-1; unclear D gene. V was clipped by 5 bases and J by 4 bases, with 14 bases between them. The CDR3 contains 14 residues. The DNA for the CDR3 is TGTGCCAGCAGTACCTCCCCTTTGGGCACTGAAGCTTTCTTT. It specifies CASSTSPLGTEAFF.

This clonotype has only a few counts. The chain couples TRBV6-1 to TRBJ2-5, with D unresolved. Germline V lookup: CDR1 MNHNS, CDR2 SASEGT. CDR3 length: 13 residues. V lost 5 bases, J lost 3 bases, and 10 bases lay in between. CDR3 bases: TGTGCCAGCAGTCCCGGCCAGAAAGAGACCCAGTACTTC. Translation gives CASSPGQKETQYF.

The chain combines TRBV5-6 with TRBJ2-1; D is perhaps TRBD1 (6 bases). The CDR3 contains 13 residues. CDR1 is SGHDT, CDR2 YYEEEE, per germline. The V end was cut by 1 base, the J end by 8 bases, with 10 bases between. The CDR3 sequence is CASSLQGLHEQFF. The DNA for the CDR3 is TGTGCCAGCAGCTTGCAGGGGTTGCATGAGCAGTTCTTC.

V usage is TRBV7-2 and J usage is TRBJ2-7, with D maybe TRBD1 (5 bases). The CDR3 contains 14 residues. Trimming stripped 3 bases from V and 3 bases from J, with 12 bases between. The germline V gene encodes CDR1 SGHTA and CDR2 FQGNSA. The CDR3 coding sequence is TGTGCCAGCAGCTTTGGTATCAGGGACTACGAGCAGTACTTC. Translating gives CASSFGIRDYEQYF.

The chain recombines TRBV20-1 with TRBJ2-5, with D hard to call. V lost 1 base to trimming and J lost 2 bases, with 17 bases between them. This CDR3 has 16 residues. CDR1 and CDR2 (germline): DFQATT, SNEGSKA (reference sequence). CDR3 sequence (DNA): TGCAGTGCTAGAGTACGGCGCGTCATCTCACAAGAGACCCAGTACTTC. Its translation is CSARVRRVISQETQYF.

A few counts support this clonotype. The V gene is TRBV20-1, the J gene TRBJ2-7; 12 bases line up with TRBD2. V was clipped by 3 bases and J by 6 bases; unmatched bases: 6. This CDR3 spans 14 amino acids. The germline CDR1 and CDR2 sequences are DFQATT and SNEGSKA (reference sequence). CDR3 sequence (DNA): TGCAGTGCTAGCGGACTAGCGGGGAGTACCGAGCAGTACTTC. Its protein product is CSASGLAGSTEQYF.

V usage is TRBV6-2 or TRBV6-3 and J usage is TRBJ2-6, with TRBD1 as a possible D gene (5 bases). V lost 7 bases and J 1 base, leaving 17 bases between the germline ends. There are 17 residues in the CDR3. Germline V gives CDR1 MNHEY, CDR2 SVGEGT. Written as DNA, the CDR3 is TGTGCCAGCACCGGGCAGGGTAAAATTTCTGGGGCCAACGTCCTGACTTTC. It encodes CASTGQGKISGANVLTF.

The chain has TRBV11-2 and TRBJ2-5, with 7 bases aligning to TRBD2. The germline V gene has CDR1 SGHAT and CDR2 FQNNGV. V lost 4 bases and J lost 3; bases outside the gene matches: 5. CDR3 length: 14 residues. The CDR3 loop reads CASSSVAGKETQYF. CDR3 nucleotides: TGTGCCAGCAGCTCGGTAGCGGGCAAAGAGACCCAGTACTTC. Together with reference TRBV11-2 and TRBJ2-5, the CDR3 gives the full variable domain: EAGVAQSPRYKIIEKRQSVAFWCNPISGHATLYWYQQILGQGPKLLIQFQNNGVVDDSQLPKDRFSAERLKGVDSTLKIQPAKLEDSAVYLCASSSVAGKETQYFGPGTRLLVL.

The J gene is TRBJ1-2, the V gene TRBV2; 8 bases agree with TRBD1. Germline V gene data show CDR1 as SNHLY and CDR2 as FYNNEI. The CDR3 has 14 amino acids. Trimming removed 4 bases from V and 4 bases from J; junction bases left unmatched: 5. The CDR3, as DNA: TGTGCCAGCAGTGGACAGGGGCAAGGCTATGGCTACACCTTC. Encoded protein: CASSGQGQGYGYTF.

This clonotype was detected a few times. The chain recombines TRBV11-2 with TRBJ2-1; 9 bases agree with TRBD2. The length of the CDR3 is 16 residues. The ends lost 7 bases at V and 4 bases at J; junction bases unmatched: 11. Germline CDR1 reads SGHAT; CDR2 reads FQNNGV. The CDR3 is CASTSVSGSTYNEQFF. CDR3 DNA: TGTGCCAGCACCTCCGTTAGCGGGAGCACGTACAATGAGCAGTTCTTC.

The rearrangement links TRBV11-1 to TRBJ2-3; no reliable D call. Germline V gene sequence: CDR1 SGHAT, CDR2 FQDESV (reference sequence). V was clipped by 5 bases and J by 2 bases, with 14 bases between them. The CDR3 loop spans 15 amino acids. The CDR3 DNA sequence: TGTGCCAGCAGCCGACCCCTAGGGTCCACAGATACGCAGTATTTT. It translates to CASSRPLGSTDTQYF.

The chain carries TRBV5-4 and TRBJ2-5; 8 bases agree with TRBD2. CDR3 size: 14 residues. Germline V CDR1 and CDR2: SGHNT, YYREEE (reference sequence). Trimming at V came to 4 bases and at J to 0 bases, leaving 2 bases not matched to a gene. Here the CDR3 reads CASSPGGYQETQYF. The CDR3, as DNA: TGTGCCAGCAGCCCGGGGGGGTACCAAGAGACCCAGTACTTC.

V is TRBV7-6 and J is TRBJ1-4; TRBD1 matches 9 bases. Germline CDR1 reads SGHVS; CDR2 reads FNYEAQ. The CDR3 has 14 residues. V lost 4 bases and J lost 10; bases outside the gene matches: 7. The CDR3 sequence is CASSSRTGVGKLFF. CDR3 DNA: TGTGCCAGCAGCTCACGGACAGGGGTGGGAAAACTGTTTTTT.

The chain has TRBV15 and TRBJ2-3; no definite D call. Per germline, CDR1 LNHNV and CDR2 YYDKDF (reference sequence). This CDR3 region has 13 residues. Deletions cut 0 bases from V and 5 bases from J, with 6 bases between. CDR3 residues: CATSRDLQDTQYF. CDR3 sequence (DNA): TGTGCCACCAGCAGAGATCTACAAGATACGCAGTATTTT.